These 25 T cell receptor beta chains originate from one sample sequenced in a study of blood T cell repertoires in COVID-19. Profiled with immunoSEQ multiplex PCR; TCRdb holds only in-frame clones, not every one. Among about 150,000 clones listed, roughly 85% were seen once. What was sequenced was PBMCs or T cells enriched from blood (not recorded which). The receptor source for this set is a man between 45 and 60 years old who had recovered from COVID-19.

The V call is TRBV19, the J call TRBJ2-1, with 8 positions matching TRBD1. The germline V gene encodes CDR1 LNHDA and CDR2 SQIVND (reference sequence). The CDR3 has 14 amino acids. V dropped 6 bases and J dropped 3; count of bases not matched to a gene: 4. DNA of the CDR3: TGTGCCAGTAGAGGGGACAGGTTCTACAATGAGCAGTTCTTC. It yields the protein CASRGDRFYNEQFF.

This clone has just one count. CDR3 in DNA: TGCAGTGCTAGTCGGGGACTCATACAAGAGACCCAGTACTTC. This sequence encodes CSASRGLIQETQYF. This chain links TRBV20-1 with TRBJ2-5; the D gene is possibly TRBD2 (6 bases). This CDR3 region has 14 residues. Germline V gives CDR1 DFQATT, CDR2 SNEGSKA (reference sequence). Deletions cut 3 bases from V and 2 bases from J, with 13 bases between.

The chain recombines TRBV7-9 with TRBJ1-5; D is perhaps TRBD1 (6 bases). The CDR3 consists of 15 residues. The ends were cut back, 3 bases at V and 6 bases at J, with 15 bases in the middle. The V gene's germline CDR1 is SEHNR and CDR2 FQNEAQ (reference sequence). CDR3 protein: CASSLGRDNFQPQHF. The CDR3 nucleotides are TGTGCCAGCAGCTTGGGAAGGGACAACTTTCAGCCCCAGCATTTT.

The V call is TRBV7-3, the J call TRBJ2-4, with 9 bases fitting TRBD1. Germline CDR1 SGHTA, CDR2 FQGTGA. CDR3 length: 14 residues. V was pared by 5 bases and J by 3 bases, with 2 bases of the junction left unmatched. For the CDR3, the DNA is TGTGCCAGCAGCCGGGGACAGGGCAAAAACATTCAGTACTTC. Protein: CASSRGQGKNIQYF.

The chain uses TRBV3-1 (or the pseudogene TRBV3-2) and TRBJ1-3; TRBD1 is a possible D gene (5 bases). The germline V and J ends were trimmed by 6 bases and 4 bases, with 13 bases remaining between them. Germline CDR1 LGHDT, CDR2 YNNKEL (reference sequence). This CDR3 comprises 14 residues. The CDR3 DNA is TGTGCCAGCAGTCGCGCTGACAGAGGAAACACCATATATTTT. It is translated as CASSRADRGNTIYF.

The rearrangement uses TRBV3-1 (or the pseudogene TRBV3-2) and TRBJ1-2, with 11 bases identical to TRBD1. Trimming cost V 4 bases and J 6 bases; bases outside gene matches: 7. The germline gives CDR1 LGHDT, CDR2 YNNKEL (reference sequence). CDR3 length: 15 residues. The CDR3 DNA sequence: TGTGCCAGCAGCCGGAGGGGGGGACAGGGGGATGGCTACACCTTC. The encoded protein is CASSRRGGQGDGYTF.

This clone was observed a few times. This chain joins TRBV2 and TRBJ2-5; D is possibly TRBD2 (6 bases). From germline, CDR1 is SNHLY and CDR2 FYNNEI. The V end was cut by 7 bases, the J end by 5 bases, with 23 bases between. This CDR3 spans 16 amino acids. CDR3 DNA: TGTGCCAGCACTAAGGATAGCGGCCCGGGTCGGGAGACCCAGTACTTC. Translating it yields CASTKDSGPGRETQYF.

The chain carries TRBV7-2 and TRBJ2-1, with D tentatively TRBD2 (6 bases). Trimming removed 5 bases from V and 1 base from J, with 15 bases in between. The CDR3 has 16 amino acids. Germline V gene data show CDR1 as SGHTA and CDR2 as FQGNSA. The CDR3: CASSQHGRGSYNEQFF. CDR3 coding DNA: TGTGCCAGCAGCCAACATGGGCGGGGTTCCTACAATGAGCAGTTCTTC. The entire variable domain, with the rest obtained from reference TRBV7-2 and TRBJ2-1, is as follows: GAGVSQSPSNKVTEKGKDVELRCDPISGHTALYWYRQSLGQGLEFLIYFQGNSAPDKSGLPSDRFSAERTGGSVSTLTIQRTQQEDSAVYLCASSQHGRGSYNEQFFGPGTRLTVL.

The V and J genes are TRBV7-2 and TRBJ2-2; a possible D gene is TRBD1 (6 bases). Between the trimmed V and J ends, which lost 2 bases and 0 bases, there was a span of 7 bases. Germline CDR1 reads SGHTA; CDR2 reads FQGNSA. The length of the CDR3 is 15 residues. CDR3 amino acids: CASSLTGTNTGELFF. The CDR3 region has the DNA TGTGCCAGCAGCTTAACAGGGACGAACACCGGGGAGCTGTTTTTT. Variable domain in full (rest from reference TRBV7-2 and TRBJ2-2): GAGVSQSPSNKVTEKGKDVELRCDPISGHTALYWYRQSLGQGLEFLIYFQGNSAPDKSGLPSDRFSAERTGGSVSTLTIQRTQQEDSAVYLCASSLTGTNTGELFFGEGSRLTVL.

This rearrangement joins TRBV27 to TRBJ2-3; TRBD1 agrees at 8 bases. The V gene end was trimmed by 7 bases and the J gene end by 3 bases; junction bases not matched to a gene: 12. This CDR3 is 16 amino acids long. Germline V gene data show CDR1 as MNHEY and CDR2 as SMNVEV (reference sequence). CDR3 sequence (DNA): TGTGCCAGCACCAATAGTCCAGGGGGCTTTACAGATACGCAGTATTTT. This sequence encodes CASTNSPGGFTDTQYF.

The chain has TRBV4-2 and TRBJ2-1; TRBD2 agrees at 10 bases. Unmatched junction bases numbered 11, after V lost 0 bases and J lost 6 bases. CDR1 and CDR2 from the germline V gene are LGHNA and YNFKEQ. The CDR3 contains 18 residues. CDR3 amino acids: CASSQDISGGASVNEQFF. The CDR3, as DNA: TGTGCCAGCAGCCAAGATATAAGCGGGGGGGCCTCGGTCAATGAGCAGTTCTTC.

CDR3 sequence reads: CASSPRLAYEQYF. CDR3 sequence (DNA): TGTGCCAGCTCACCACGACTAGCCTACGAGCAGTACTTC. The rearrangement joins TRBV18 to TRBJ2-7, with D perhaps TRBD2 (6 bases). Trimming cost V 1 base and J 2 bases, with 6 bases left between them. Germline CDR1 and CDR2: KGHSH and LQKENI. This CDR3 spans 13 amino acids.

The chain carries TRBV7-2 and TRBJ2-5, with 10 bases identical to TRBD2. The CDR3 is made up of 16 amino acids. Germline V gene data show CDR1 as SGHTA and CDR2 as FQGNSA. V lost 4 bases, J lost 6 bases, and 11 bases stayed unmatched. In nucleotides, the CDR3 is TGTGCCAGCAGCTCTCAGGCGGCTAGCGGGAGAAAGACCCAGTACTTC. This gives the protein CASSSQAASGRKTQYF.

This sequence joins TRBV7-2 and TRBJ1-2, with 7 bases matching TRBD1. CDR3 length: 14 amino acids. The ends lost 5 bases at V and 2 bases at J; junction bases unmatched: 5. Germline lookup yields CDR1 SGHTA and CDR2 FQGNSA. For the CDR3, the DNA is TGTGCCAGCAGCATAAGACAGGGAAACTATGGCTACACCTTC. Its protein product is CASSIRQGNYGYTF.

J is TRBJ1-2 and V is TRBV7-9; D unclear. CDR3 length equals 13 residues. V was trimmed by 6 bases and J by 1 base, leaving 9 bases between them. CDR1 SEHNR and CDR2 FQNEAQ come from the germline V gene (reference sequence). The CDR3 sequence is CASRPQVNYGYTF. The CDR3 DNA follows: TGTGCCAGCAGACCCCAGGTTAACTATGGCTACACCTTC. The full variable domain, completed using reference TRBV7-9 and TRBJ1-2, is DTGVSQNPRHKITKRGQNVTFRCDPISEHNRLYWYRQTLGQGPEFLTYFQNEAQLEKSRLLSDRFSAERPKGSFSTLEIQRTEQGDSAMYLCASRPQVNYGYTFGSGTRLTVV.

The chain links TRBV19 to TRBJ1-5, with D uncertain. Trimming removed 2 bases at V and 0 bases at J, with 8 bases between. The CDR3 length is 15 residues. Germline CDR1 reads LNHDA; CDR2 reads SQIVND (reference sequence). CDR3 amino acids: CASSITSGSNQPQHF. Written as DNA, the CDR3 is TGTGCCAGTAGTATAACTTCCGGTAGCAATCAGCCCCAGCATTTT. The full variable domain, with the rest looked up from reference TRBV19 and TRBJ1-5, is DGGITQSPKYLFRKEGQNVTLSCEQNLNHDAMYWYRQDPGQGLRLIYYSQIVNDFQKGDIAEGYSVSREKKESFPLTVTSAQKNPTAFYLCASSITSGSNQPQHFGDGTRLSIL.

This chain joins TRBV3-1 (or the pseudogene TRBV3-2) and TRBJ2-1; 10 nucleotides agree with TRBD2. CDR1 is LGHDT and CDR2 is YNNKEL in the germline V gene (reference sequence). This CDR3 has 16 amino acids. Losses at the gene ends were 3 bases for V and 9 bases for J; bases not matched to a gene: 11. CDR3 nucleotides: TGTGCCAGCAGCCACCCCATAGCGGGGGGAAGTGGTGAGCAGTTCTTC. Translating it yields CASSHPIAGGSGEQFF.

V usage is TRBV18 and J usage is TRBJ2-2; TRBD1 matches 11 bases. Germline V gene sequence: CDR1 KGHSH, CDR2 LQKENI. The CDR3 covers 16 residues. Trimming cost V 3 bases and J 4 bases; bases outside gene matches: 4. The CDR3 nucleotides read TGTGCCAGCTCACCCTTAGGACAGGGGGCCACCGGGGAGCTGTTTTTT. Its translation: CASSPLGQGATGELFF.

This chain joins TRBV9 and TRBJ2-1, with D maybe TRBD1 (5 bases). CDR1 SGDLS and CDR2 YYNGEE come from the germline V gene. V lost 3 bases, J lost 5 bases, and 18 bases lay in between. This CDR3 comprises 16 residues. DNA of the CDR3: TGTGCCAGCAGCGAGGGTTGGGGTGTAGGGGACAATGAGCAGTTCTTC. Translating it yields CASSEGWGVGDNEQFF.

The chain carries TRBV15 and TRBJ1-2; D unclear. The CDR3 is 14 amino acids. The germline gives CDR1 LNHNV, CDR2 YYDKDF (reference sequence). The V end was cut by 0 bases, the J end by 6 bases, with 11 bases between. CDR3 nucleotides: TGTGCCACCAGCAGAGATCGACGGGGTAATGGCTACACCTTC. It translates to CATSRDRRGNGYTF.

This clone appeared once. The gene calls are TRBV4-1 and TRBJ1-5; no definite D call. In germline, CDR1 is MGHRA, CDR2 YSYEKL. The CDR3 extends over 13 amino acids. Trimming left V 3 bases short and J 4 bases short, with 7 bases between. The CDR3: CASSHGVNQPQHF. CDR3 coding DNA: TGCGCCAGCAGCCACGGGGTTAATCAGCCCCAGCATTTT.

This clone has more than one count but fewer than ten. The chain recombines TRBV12-3 or TRBV12-4 with TRBJ1-1, with D perhaps TRBD1 (6 bases). This CDR3 is built from 13 residues. V dropped 5 bases and J dropped 5 bases, with 12 bases sitting between them. The CDR3 reads CASSRTVGTEAFF. CDR3 DNA sequence: TGTGCCAGCAGTCGGACAGTCGGGACTGAAGCTTTCTTT.

The chain is built from TRBV2 and TRBJ1-2; the match to TRBD1 covers 8 bases. The CDR3 is 12 amino acids. Germline CDR1 SNHLY, CDR2 FYNNEI. Trimming removed 6 bases from V and 6 bases from J; junction bases left unmatched: 3. CDR3 nucleotide sequence: TGTGCCAGCAGAGCACAGGGGGATGGCTACACCTTC. Its protein is CASRAQGDGYTF.

J is TRBJ1-2 and V is TRBV25-1; 8 positions match TRBD1. V was clipped by 3 bases and J by 1 base; unmatched bases: 4. Germline lookup yields CDR1 MGHDK and CDR2 SYGVNS. The CDR3 has 15 residues. The DNA for the CDR3 is TGTGCCAGCAGTGACAGGGGGCGCGGTAACTATGGCTACACCTTC. It codes for CASSDRGRGNYGYTF.

The chain couples TRBV3-1 (or the pseudogene TRBV3-2) to TRBJ1-4, with D possibly TRBD1 on 5 matching bases. Germline values: CDR1 LGHDT, CDR2 YNNKEL (reference sequence). V lost 1 base, J lost 4 bases, and 10 bases lay in between. The CDR3 has 15 amino acids. CDR3 in amino acids: CASSQGTGLNEKLFF. In DNA form, the CDR3 reads TGTGCCAGCAGCCAAGGAACAGGCCTTAATGAAAAACTGTTTTTT.